Detailed here is one T cell receptor (beta chain). This clone's antigen is unknown. Nothing much larger sits one base from this clone, and base qualities are not available. The sample has other DNA sequences that encode this CDR3 too. These data originate in a study of blood T cell repertoires in COVID-19 (dated by TCRdb to about 2020). Regarding the complete study: The collaborator samples originated in the United States, Italy and Spain and spanned the acute and convalescent phases of COVID-19. The prospective study material was composed of cDNA or gDNA derived from T cells, B-cell-depleted T cells, or PBMCs. The dataset comprised deeply sampled blood TCRbeta repertoires from subjects exposed to, actively infected with, or recovered from COVID-19. The repertoires were released in a freely available public database intended as a resource for research on the immune response to SARS-CoV-2. Samples came from the ongoing ImmuneRACE study (first 160 participants) plus 1,254 subjects from 6 global collaborators. Sample metadata almost always included a de-identified subject ID, COVID-19 status, age in years and sex. Where HLA class I and class II types were available, the types were taken from metadata supplied by the sample provider, not from assay-based typing.

Measured from the cysteine to the phenylalanine, the CDR3 is 13 residues long. Only the CDR3 part of the read is kept: 39 bases, read in frame from the first base. Taken from the germline V gene (reference sequence), the CDR1 and CDR2 loops are WNHNN and SYGVQD. V gives up 3 bases and J gives up 5 bases, and the segment between their germline ends measures 7 bases. TCRbeta CDR3 regions were amplified from genomic DNA using the immunoSEQ Assay, a bias-controlled multiplex PCR. The source study handled its data this way. Within the assay, amplification of reference gene primers was used to estimate how many nucleated cells each sample contained. Sequence reads were collapsed and filtered to measure the absolute abundance of every unique TCRbeta CDR3 rearrangement. For each sample, productive Simpson clonality was calculated as the square root of Simpson's diversity index over productive rearrangements. The table comes from immuneACCESS by way of TCRdb, which keeps in-frame sequences with V and J called. Part of the clones is missing from these tables; in studies checked, under half for an unresolved V gene and the rest for unknown reasons. For V, J and clone size, that table is used; D and trimming come from the DNA. A total of about 140,000 clones appear in this sample, 85% to 90% of them only once. Approximately 8.3% of the sample rests with the top ten.

General study outcomes and caveats: Clinical and demographic metadata were provided uncurated, with the amount varying by source and participant.

Collaborating institutions collected whole blood in K2EDTA tubes following their own protocols. For TCRbeta analysis, collaborator samples were shipped as frozen whole blood, as isolated PBMCs, or as DNA extracted from either sample type. The chain couples TRBV10-1 to TRBJ2-2, with a weak D call of TRBD2 (6 bases match). Sequenced: peripheral blood. The receptor was derived from a woman aged 60-75 years with acute or convalescent COVID-19. The CDR3 loop reads CASSERGTGELFF. The DNA reads as follows: TGCGCCAGCAGTGAACGGGGGACCGGGGAGCTGTTTTTT.